Each of the 30 T cell receptor beta chains below was sequenced from the same sample in a study of technical replicates of blood from a handful of donors. Clones were read by immunoSEQ multiplex PCR, and TCRdb kept only the in-frame ones, dropping some. The table lists 80,000 or so clones, 95% to 98% of them singletons. The sequenced material came from T cells isolated from PBMCs. Receptors originate from a human donor in good health.

The V call is TRBV6-6, the J call TRBJ1-5; the D is unclear. V lost 4 bases, J lost 4 bases, and 5 bases lay in between. Germline-derived CDR1 and CDR2 are MNHNY and SVGAGI (reference sequence). This CDR3 has 12 residues. The CDR3 sequence is CASSFLNQPQHF. The CDR3 DNA reads as TGTGCCAGCAGTTTCCTAAATCAGCCCCAGCATTTT.

The rearrangement uses TRBV10-1 and TRBJ2-4; D perhaps matches TRBD2 (6 bases). CDR3 length equals 15 residues. V was pared by 4 bases and J by 0 bases, with 10 bases between. Germline lookup yields CDR1 WNHNN and CDR2 SYGVQD (reference sequence). The chain's CDR3 is CASSAGGLAKNIQYF. For the CDR3, the DNA is TGCGCCAGCAGTGCCGGGGGACTAGCCAAAAACATTCAGTACTTC.

This clone appeared a single time. The genes are TRBV18 and TRBJ2-2; D is undetermined. Germline assignment: CDR1 KGHSH and CDR2 LQKENI. The CDR3 loop spans 14 amino acids. V was pared by 4 bases and J by 2 bases, with 8 bases between. The CDR3 nucleotides read TGTGCCAGCTCACTCTCTATAAACACCGGGGAGCTGTTTTTT. Translating it yields CASSLSINTGELFF.

The CDR3 DNA reads as TGTGCCAGTAGTATCCCAGGGGAGACCCAGTACTTC. This translates into CASSIPGETQYF. The rearrangement links TRBV19 to TRBJ2-5, with TRBD1 as a possible D gene (5 bases). CDR1 is LNHDA, CDR2 SQIVND, per germline (reference sequence). Deletions cut 3 bases from V and 5 bases from J, with 7 bases between. CDR3 length: 12 amino acids.

The chain links TRBV5-6 to TRBJ1-1; unclear D gene. The V gene's germline CDR1 is SGHDT and CDR2 YYEEEE. The CDR3 loop spans 13 amino acids. The V gene lost 0 bases and the J gene lost 0 bases, with 3 bases spanning the gap. The CDR3 DNA reads TGTGCCAGCAGCTTGGACATGAACACTGAAGCTTTCTTT. Translation gives CASSLDMNTEAFF.

The chain carries TRBV4-1 and TRBJ2-7; 11 bases agree with TRBD1. Germline CDR1 and CDR2: MGHRA and YSYEKL. This CDR3 is 16 amino acids long. Trimming cost V 0 bases and J 4 bases; bases outside gene matches: 5. The CDR3 DNA reads as TGCGCCAGCAGCCAAGATCTAGGACAGGGGGCATACGAGCAGTACTTC. It specifies CASSQDLGQGAYEQYF.

This sequence joins TRBV15 and TRBJ2-1, with TRBD2 matching over 11 bases. Trimming at V came to 2 bases and at J to 8 bases, leaving 5 bases not matched to a gene. This CDR3 contains 15 residues. The germline gives CDR1 LNHNV, CDR2 YYDKDF (reference sequence). The chain's CDR3 is CATSRQLAGVYEQFF. The CDR3 DNA sequence: TGTGCCACCAGCAGACAACTAGCGGGAGTATATGAGCAGTTCTTC. The complete variable domain, with remaining parts taken from reference TRBV15 and TRBJ2-1, reads DAMVIQNPRYQVTQFGKPVTLSCSQTLNHNVMYWYQQKSSQAPKLLFHYYDKDFNNEADTPDNFQSRRPNTSFCFLDIRSPGLGDTAMYLCATSRQLAGVYEQFFGPGTRLTVL.

CDR3 DNA sequence: TGCGCCAGCAGCTCCACCAGTGACAGGTCGGCTTTCTTT. Translating it yields CASSSTSDRSAFF. The chain joins TRBV5-1 to TRBJ1-1; possible D gene TRBD1, 6 bases. The V end was cut by 3 bases, the J end by 11 bases, with 17 bases between. The germline gives CDR1 SGHRS, CDR2 YFSETQ. The CDR3 is 13 residues long.

The genes are TRBV5-4 and TRBJ2-1; D not certain. Trimming took 4 bases from V and 15 from J, leaving 14 bases between them. Germline values: CDR1 SGHNT, CDR2 YYREEE (reference sequence). The CDR3 extends over 11 amino acids. For the CDR3, the DNA is TGTGCCAGCAGCATAAATAGAGATTGGTTCTTC. It is translated as CASSINRDWFF.

This clone was detected once. This sequence joins TRBV5-4 and TRBJ1-1; D call uncertain. CDR3 length equals 13 residues. CDR1 is SGHNT and CDR2 is YYREEE in the germline V gene (reference sequence). V lost 10 bases and J 1 base, leaving 14 bases between the germline ends. DNA for the CDR3: TGTGCCTCCTATGGGAGGCCGAACACTGAAGCTTTCTTT. Amino acids: CASYGRPNTEAFF. The variable domain in full, with the rest retrieved from reference TRBV5-4 and TRBJ1-1, is ETGVTQSPTHLIKTRGQQVTLRCSSQSGHNTVSWYQQALGQGPQFIFQYYREEENGRGNFPPRFSGLQFPNYSSELNVNALELDDSALYLCASYGRPNTEAFFGQGTRLTVV.

This rearrangement joins TRBV28 to TRBJ2-7, with 10 nucleotides matching TRBD1. CDR3 size: 23 residues. Germline loops: CDR1 MDHEN, CDR2 SYDVKM. Trimming at V came to 4 bases and at J to 2 bases, leaving 29 bases not matched to a gene. Here the CDR3 reads CASSSPRGTGVTLANETPYEQYF. The CDR3 coding sequence is TGTGCCAGCAGTTCCCCCCGAGGGACAGGGGTGACCTTGGCGAACGAAACTCCCTACGAGCAGTACTTC.

The gene calls are TRBV13 and TRBJ2-7; D might be TRBD1 (5 bases). Trimming removed 5 bases from V and 3 bases from J, with 29 bases in between. This CDR3 has 19 amino acids. Looked up from germline, CDR1 is PRHDT and CDR2 is FYEKMQ (reference sequence). The CDR3 DNA is TGTGCCAGCAGCCAGAAATTGGGATCGGGCCCTCAAAGGGGCTACGAGCAGTACTTC. It is translated as CASSQKLGSGPQRGYEQYF.

The chain has TRBV10-3 and TRBJ2-1; TRBD2 matches at 15 bases. V shed 3 bases and J 6 bases; nucleotides not matched to a gene: 6. CDR3 length equals 17 residues. Germline CDR1 is ENHRY and CDR2 is SYGVKD. CDR3 nucleotide sequence: TGTGCCATCAGTGATCTCAGGACTAGCGGGGGGGCCAATGAGCAGTTCTTC. This translates into CAISDLRTSGGANEQFF.

The chain couples TRBV6-5 to TRBJ2-7, with 11 bases fitting TRBD1. Unmatched junction bases numbered 4, after V lost 6 bases and J lost 3 bases. The V gene's germline CDR1 is MNHEY and CDR2 SVGAGI. CDR3 length equals 14 residues. The CDR3 reads CASSRGQGGYEQYF. CDR3 nucleotides: TGTGCCAGCAGCAGGGGACAGGGGGGCTACGAGCAGTACTTC.

The V gene is TRBV2, the J gene TRBJ2-5; the D is unclear. This CDR3 spans 10 amino acids. Germline CDR1 SNHLY, CDR2 FYNNEI. The V end lost 6 bases, the J end lost 6 bases, and 5 bases lay between the germline ends. Here the CDR3 reads CASRTKTQYF. CDR3 nucleotide sequence: TGTGCCAGCAGGACAAAGACCCAGTACTTC.

This chain joins TRBV15 and TRBJ1-4; tentative D call: TRBD1 (6 bases). Trimming took 0 bases from V and 8 from J, leaving 16 bases between them. The CDR3 spans 16 residues. CDR1 and CDR2 from the germline V gene are LNHNV and YYDKDF (reference sequence). CDR3 protein: CATSREPTGRDEKLFF. In nucleotides, the CDR3 is TGTGCCACCAGCAGAGAACCAACAGGGAGAGACGAAAAACTGTTTTTT.

The V call is TRBV12-2, the J call TRBJ1-1; the table names TRBD1, a call not compared with the DNA. TRBV12-2 is a pseudogene segment. The CDR3 is made up of 14 amino acids. DNA of the CDR3: TGTGCAAGTCGCTTAGACAGGTGGAACACTGAAGCTTTCTTT. Translation gives CASRLDRWNTEAFF.

This chain joins TRBV10-3 and TRBJ2-3, with 10 positions matching TRBD2. Germline assignment: CDR1 ENHRY and CDR2 SYGVKD. The CDR3 contains 16 residues. V shed 3 bases, J shed 2 bases, and the junction held 5 bases outside the gene matches. The CDR3 region is CAISERTSGDTDTQYF. The CDR3, as DNA: TGTGCCATCAGTGAAAGGACTAGCGGAGACACAGATACGCAGTATTTT.

V usage is TRBV5-1 and J usage is TRBJ2-5, with D possibly TRBD1 on 5 matching bases. The CDR3 spans 13 residues. The germline V gene has CDR1 SGHRS and CDR2 YFSETQ. Between the trimmed V and J ends, which lost 5 bases and 5 bases, there was a span of 13 bases. This chain's CDR3 is CASRSTVMETQYF. The CDR3, as DNA: TGCGCCAGCAGATCGACAGTCATGGAGACCCAGTACTTC.

V and J are TRBV19 and TRBJ1-1; maybe TRBD1 (5 bases). Trimming cost V 1 base and J 0 bases, with 6 bases left between them. Germline assignment: CDR1 LNHDA and CDR2 SQIVND (reference sequence). This CDR3 is 14 amino acids long. Here the CDR3 DNA reads TGTGCCAGTAGTATAGCAGGGATGAACACTGAAGCTTTCTTT. It is translated as CASSIAGMNTEAFF. The full variable domain, completed using reference TRBV19 and TRBJ1-1, is DGGITQSPKYLFRKEGQNVTLSCEQNLNHDAMYWYRQDPGQGLRLIYYSQIVNDFQKGDIAEGYSVSREKKESFPLTVTSAQKNPTAFYLCASSIAGMNTEAFFGQGTRLTVV.

The chain combines TRBV7-3 with TRBJ2-7, with D possibly TRBD1 on 6 matching bases. Germline CDR1 SGHTA, CDR2 FQGTGA. V dropped 2 bases and J dropped 9 bases, with 14 bases sitting between them. The CDR3 sequence is 13 residues long. The DNA of the CDR3 is TGTGCCAGCAGCTTAGATGCTGGGGGCGGGCAGTACTTC. Protein product: CASSLDAGGGQYF.

The chain recombines TRBV6-5 with TRBJ2-3; 8 bases map to TRBD1. From germline, CDR1 is MNHEY and CDR2 SVGAGI. The CDR3 has 15 residues. The V segment lost 2 bases and the J segment 5 bases; nucleotides outside the gene matches: 6. The CDR3 spells CASSYGHRGEDTQYF. The CDR3 bases are TGTGCCAGCAGTTACGGCCACAGGGGGGAAGATACGCAGTATTTT.

V gene TRBV28 combines with J gene TRBJ1-2; D not certain. Between the trimmed V and J ends, which lost 3 bases and 8 bases, there was a span of 16 bases. The germline CDR1 and CDR2 sequences are MDHEN and SYDVKM. The CDR3 runs 14 residues. CDR3 amino acids: CASSFAGFPRGYTF. The CDR3 bases are TGTGCCAGCAGTTTCGCGGGGTTCCCCAGGGGCTACACCTTC.

This rearrangement joins TRBV27 to TRBJ2-7; unclear D gene. This CDR3 spans 15 amino acids. The V and J ends lost 1 base and 1 base respectively, with 11 bases between them. Per germline, CDR1 MNHEY and CDR2 SMNVEV (reference sequence). The CDR3 bases are TGTGCCAGCAGTTTATTTTCTAAGTTTTCCTACGAGCAGTACTTC. Translating gives CASSLFSKFSYEQYF.

V usage is TRBV18 and J usage is TRBJ2-5; D not certain. V lost 3 bases and J lost 0, with 2 bases in between. The CDR3 consists of 12 residues. Germline CDR1 KGHSH, CDR2 LQKENI. The CDR3: CASSPNQETQYF. CDR3 coding DNA: TGTGCCAGCTCACCCAACCAAGAGACCCAGTACTTC.

This clone has just a few counts. The rearrangement links TRBV5-1 to TRBJ2-1; TRBD1 matches at 9 bases. The CDR3 is 14 amino acids. Looked up from germline, CDR1 is SGHRS and CDR2 is YFSETQ. J lost 7 bases, V lost 0 bases, and 2 bases had no gene match. The CDR3 protein is CASSLDRGQNEQFF. CDR3 DNA sequence: TGCGCCAGCAGCTTGGACAGGGGGCAAAATGAGCAGTTCTTC.

V gene TRBV5-1 combines with J gene TRBJ2-6, with D possibly TRBD1 on 5 matching bases. The CDR3 has 16 amino acids. V lost 4 bases to trimming and J lost 0 bases, with 11 bases between them. From germline, CDR1 is SGHRS and CDR2 YFSETQ. The CDR3 reads CASSREGVSGANVLTF. The CDR3 DNA follows: TGCGCCAGCAGCAGAGAAGGGGTCTCTGGGGCCAACGTCCTGACTTTC.

The V and J genes are TRBV30 and TRBJ1-2; D ambiguous. The germline CDR1 and CDR2 sequences are GTSNPN and SVGIG (reference sequence). The CDR3 spans 12 residues. Trimming took off 1 base at V and 7 bases at J, with 10 bases between the two ends. The CDR3 protein is CAWSDSPPGYTF. DNA of the CDR3: TGTGCCTGGAGTGATTCCCCTCCTGGCTACACCTTC.

This clone was counted a single time. The J gene is TRBJ2-3, the V gene TRBV5-1; 8 bases align to TRBD1. The trim removed 1 base at V and 5 bases at J, leaving 9 bases unmatched. Germline values: CDR1 SGHRS, CDR2 YFSETQ. The CDR3 runs 16 residues. CDR3 coding DNA: TGCGCCAGCAGCTTGCTACAGGGGGGCCGGGGAGATACGCAGTATTTT. It yields the protein CASSLLQGGRGDTQYF.

The V gene is TRBV19, the J gene TRBJ1-1; D is perhaps TRBD1 (5 bases). This CDR3 is built from 15 residues. Between the trimmed V and J ends, which lost 1 base and 10 bases, there was a span of 19 bases. Germline CDR1 is LNHDA and CDR2 is SQIVND (reference sequence). The CDR3 is CASSIVLLTRGIAFF. The CDR3 bases are TGTGCCAGTAGTATAGTTCTCCTGACACGGGGGATAGCTTTCTTT.